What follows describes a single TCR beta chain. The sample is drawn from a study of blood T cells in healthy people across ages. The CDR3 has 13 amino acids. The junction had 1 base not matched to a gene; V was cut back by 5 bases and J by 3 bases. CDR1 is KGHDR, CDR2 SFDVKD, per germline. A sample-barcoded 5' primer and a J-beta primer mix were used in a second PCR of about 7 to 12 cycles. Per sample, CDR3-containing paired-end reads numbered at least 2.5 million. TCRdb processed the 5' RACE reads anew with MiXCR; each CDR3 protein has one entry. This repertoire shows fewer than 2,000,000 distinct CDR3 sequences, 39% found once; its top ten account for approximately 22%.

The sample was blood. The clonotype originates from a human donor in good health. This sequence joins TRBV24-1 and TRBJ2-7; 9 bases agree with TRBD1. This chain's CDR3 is CATSVTGGYEQYF. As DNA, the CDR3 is TGTGCCACCAGTGTGACAGGGGGCTACGAGCAGTACTTC.